A selection of T cell receptor beta chains follows, all from one sample in a study of CD8 T cells in ankylosing spondylitis. Via MiXCR, TCRdb re-called the 5' RACE reads, giving one row per CDR3 protein. The sample shows approximately 140,000 distinct CDR3 sequences, 40% to 50% of them seen only once. What was sequenced was synovial fluid, either unsorted or a sorted T cell fraction (not recorded which). The receptors shown here come from a male donor with ankylosing spondylitis. Both conserved end residues are part of each CDR3. The order of the fields is J gene, V gene, clone size, D gene, CDR3 DNA, CDR3 protein. The D gene is left open where the match is weak. Size values are once, few and many counts, or a class for expanded clones, and some rows have none.

j_gene: TRBJ2-1; v_gene: TRBV20-1; abundance: few; d_gene: TRBD2; CDR3nt: TGCAGTGCTAGAGTGGGGCGGGAGGGCCTATTTTCCTACAATGAGCAGTTCTTC; CDR3aa: CSARVGREGLFSYNEQFF
j_gene: TRBJ1-4; v_gene: TRBV9; abundance: NA; d_gene: NA; CDR3nt: TGTGCCAGCAGCCCGGTGGGGGGGACACTGTTTTTT; CDR3aa: CASSPVGGTLFF
j_gene: TRBJ1-1; v_gene: TRBV5-1; abundance: NA; d_gene: NA; CDR3nt: TGCGCCAGCAGCTTGGGGAGGGGGGGCACTGAAGCTTTCTTT; CDR3aa: CASSLGRGGTEAFF
j_gene: TRBJ1-2; v_gene: TRBV21-1; abundance: NA; d_gene: NA; CDR3nt: TGTGCCAGCAGCAACCGACAGGACCTACAAGCTAACTATGGCTACACCTTC; CDR3aa: CASSNRQDLQANYGYTF
j_gene: TRBJ2-7; v_gene: TRBV16; abundance: NA; d_gene: NA; CDR3nt: TGTGCCAGCAGCCAAATAGGGTACGAGCAGTACTTC; CDR3aa: CASSQIGYEQYF
j_gene: TRBJ2-3; v_gene: TRBV7-9; abundance: NA; d_gene: TRBD2; CDR3nt: TGTGCCAGCAGCCGGGGACTAGCGGGGGGGTCAGATACGCAGTATTTT; CDR3aa: CASSRGLAGGSDTQYF
j_gene: TRBJ2-7; v_gene: TRBV10-3; abundance: few; d_gene: NA; CDR3nt: TGTGCCATCAGTGCCGTCCGGGTCTACAAGGAGCAGTACTTC; CDR3aa: CAISAVRVYKEQYF
j_gene: TRBJ1-5; v_gene: TRBV7-2; abundance: many; d_gene: NA; CDR3nt: TGTGCCAGCAGCTTAGTGGCTGGAGCTCAGCCCCAGCATTTT; CDR3aa: CASSLVAGAQPQHF
j_gene: TRBJ2-5; v_gene: TRBV6-5; abundance: NA; d_gene: NA; CDR3nt: TGTGCCAGCGGAACAGGGTTAGAGACCCAGTACTTC; CDR3aa: CASGTGLETQYF
j_gene: TRBJ1-1; v_gene: TRBV5-1; abundance: NA; d_gene: TRBD1; CDR3nt: TGCGCCAGCGGCGACAGGGGCTACACTGAAGCTTTCTTT; CDR3aa: CASGDRGYTEAFF
j_gene: TRBJ2-1; v_gene: TRBV10-3; abundance: NA; d_gene: NA; CDR3nt: TGTGCCATCAGTGAGGCGGCTAACTCCTACAATGAGCAGTTCTTC; CDR3aa: CAISEAANSYNEQFF
j_gene: TRBJ2-3; v_gene: TRBV15; abundance: NA; d_gene: NA; CDR3nt: TGTGCCACCAGCAGGCTGCCCCCCGCAGATACGCAGTATTTT; CDR3aa: CATSRLPPADTQYF
j_gene: TRBJ2-7; v_gene: TRBV11-2; abundance: few; d_gene: NA; CDR3nt: TGTGCCAGCAGTTACCCTACTCGGGACGACGGCTACTACGAGCAGTACTTC; CDR3aa: CASSYPTRDDGYYEQYF
j_gene: TRBJ2-7; v_gene: TRBV15; abundance: NA; d_gene: TRBD1; CDR3nt: TGTGCCACCAGCGGGACAGGGGTGGAGCAGCAGTACTTC; CDR3aa: CATSGTGVEQQYF
j_gene: TRBJ2-1; v_gene: TRBV29-1; abundance: NA; d_gene: TRBD2; CDR3nt: TGCAGCGTTCCACTAGCGGGACAGCGCTATGAGCAGTTCTTC; CDR3aa: CSVPLAGQRYEQFF
j_gene: TRBJ2-1; v_gene: TRBV24-1; abundance: once; d_gene: NA; CDR3nt: TGTGCCACCAGTGAGCCAGGGGGGCCCAGCTCCTACAATGAGCAGTTCTTC; CDR3aa: CATSEPGGPSSYNEQFF
j_gene: TRBJ1-2; v_gene: TRBV12-3/TRBV12-4; abundance: NA; d_gene: NA; CDR3nt: TGTGCCAGCAGTTTAGTGGAGTATGCAAACTATGGCTACACCTTC; CDR3aa: CASSLVEYANYGYTF
j_gene: TRBJ2-1; v_gene: TRBV15; abundance: once; d_gene: NA; CDR3nt: TGTGCCACCAGCAGAGCGGTTAGCGCCAACTACAATGAGCAGTTCTTC; CDR3aa: CATSRAVSANYNEQFF